This entry features one T cell receptor (beta chain) sequence. Its antigen is unknown. Germline V gene data show CDR1 as LGHDT and CDR2 as YNNKEL (reference sequence). This CDR3 region has 16 residues. Trimming pared 1 base from V and 0 bases from J, leaving 7 bases between. These data originate in a study of Ad26.COV2.S vaccination and SARS-CoV-2 variants. Background on the study: The donor belonged to the COV1001 Ad26.COV2.S trial arm. Recipients of Ad26.COV2.S got it intramuscularly, once or twice 56 days apart. The study, taken as a whole, reports: Marked by substantial breadth, spike-specific CD8+ and CD4+ T cell responses were reportedly seen after vaccination.

Treatment reported: roughly 18 received Ad26.COV2.S at low or high dose, single or two shots; five or six received placebo; per-sample allocation not given. Sampling happened 63 days after the first vaccine or placebo injection. Using immunoSEQ multiplex PCR, the repertoire was profiled, and TCRdb retains in-frame clones only, with some absent. The table lists around 450,000 clones, approximately 89% of them singletons. This clonotype was sampled from a person aged 18-65 years who received the Ad26.COV2.S COVID-19 vaccine or a placebo. The sequences come from peripheral blood, collected in a trial of Ad26.COV2.S vaccine versus placebo. The chain recombines TRBV3-1 (or the pseudogene TRBV3-2) with TRBJ2-6; D is unresolved. For the CDR3, the DNA is TGTGCCAGCAGCCAAGTAGCCTCCTCTGGGGCCAACGTCCTGACTTTC. It codes for CASSQVASSGANVLTF.